These T cell receptor beta chains were read from a single sample in a study of preoperative IRX-2 immunotherapy in early breast cancer. Assay: immunoSEQ multiplex PCR; the TCRdb copy retains only in-frame clones and omits some. The top ten hold about 1.5% of the sample, which has 35,000 to 40,000 clones, 80% to 90% seen once. The sample was lymph node tissue, taken after IRX-2 immunotherapy. These receptors were collected from a human donor with breast cancer. The CDR3 runs from the conserved cysteine through the conserved F or W. The order of the fields is J gene, D gene, V gene, clone size, CDR3 DNA, CDR3 protein. The D gene is left open where the match is weak. Size values are once, few and many counts, or a class for expanded clones, and some rows have none.

TRBJ2-7 | NA | TRBV28 | NA | TGTGCCAGCAGGGGCAGGCCAACCACCTACGAGCAGTACTTC | CASRGRPTTYEQYF
TRBJ1-5 | NA | TRBV6-8 | NA | TGTGCCAGCCAGCAGATAGACAGCTCAAATCAGCCCCAGCATTTT | CASQQIDSSNQPQHF
TRBJ1-2 | NA | TRBV6-8 | NA | TGTGCCAGCAGTTACGGTCCCAGAAACTATGGCTACACCTTC | CASSYGPRNYGYTF
TRBJ2-1 | TRBD2 | TRBV11-3 | NA | TGTGCCAGCAGCTCTTCTAGCGGGGGCTCCTACAATGAGCAGTTCTTC | CASSSSSGGSYNEQFF
TRBJ2-7 | NA | TRBV18 | NA | TGTGCCAGCTCACCGCTTGGAAGAGCCTACGAGCAGTACTTC | CASSPLGRAYEQYF
TRBJ1-5 | NA | TRBV6-8 | NA | TGTGCCAGCAGTCCTAGTCCTTCCAGCGGTCAGCCCCAGCATTTT | CASSPSPSSGQPQHF
TRBJ1-4 | NA | TRBV11-3 | NA | TGTGCCAGCAGCACCACCTTACAGGGCTTGAATGAAAAACTGTTTTTT | CASSTTLQGLNEKLFF
TRBJ2-3 | NA | TRBV28 | NA | TGTGCCAGCACCCAAAAGGGGCCGGGCAGCGATACGCAGTATTTT | CASTQKGPGSDTQYF
TRBJ1-6 | NA | TRBV28 | once | TGTGCCAGCAGTTTACGGCAGGGGATCTTCCCCCTCCACTTT | CASSLRQGIFPLHF
TRBJ2-4 | TRBD1 | TRBV19 | few | TGTGCCAGTAGCCCGACAGGGGTTAGGATTCAGTACTTC | CASSPTGVRIQYF
TRBJ1-1 | NA | TRBV14 | NA | TGTGCCAGCAGCTGGAACGCCGACATGAACACTGAAGCTTTCTTT | CASSWNADMNTEAFF
TRBJ1-6 | TRBD1 | TRBV11-3 | NA | TGTGCCAGCAGACTTACAGGGGGGAGCTCACCCCTCCACTTT | CASRLTGGSSPLHF
TRBJ2-7 | NA | TRBV6-8 | NA | TGTGCCAGCAGTTATCGGGACCGGGGGGAGCAGTACTTC | CASSYRDRGEQYF
TRBJ2-7 | NA | TRBV6-8 | NA | TGTGCCAGCAGCCCGGGACGACCCGTGTACGAGCAGTACTTC | CASSPGRPVYEQYF
TRBJ2-7 | NA | TRBV18 | NA | TGTGCCAGCTCACCGGCAGGGTCGAACGAGCAGTACTTC | CASSPAGSNEQYF
TRBJ2-7 | TRBD1 | TRBV28 | once | TGTGCCAGCATTATGGGGACAGGGGCCTACGAGCAGTACTTC | CASIMGTGAYEQYF
TRBJ1-3 | NA | TRBV7-4 | NA | TGTGCCAGCAGCTCGGCTTCTGGAAACACCATATATTTT | CASSSASGNTIYF
TRBJ2-2 | NA | TRBV6-8 | NA | TGTGCCAGCAGTTCTCTAGCGCAGGGCACCGGGGAGCTGTTTTTT | CASSSLAQGTGELFF
TRBJ1-5 | TRBD1 | TRBV19 | NA | TGTGCCAGCTCAGGGACAGACAATCAGCCCCAGCATTTT | CASSGTDNQPQHF
TRBJ2-2 | NA | TRBV11-3 | NA | TGTGCCAGCAGCTTAAAGTCGAGGAACACCGGGGAGCTGTTTTTT | CASSLKSRNTGELFF
TRBJ1-1 | TRBD1 | TRBV6-8 | NA | TGTGCCAGCAGTTACCCCCTTGGGACAGTCCGGAACACTGAAGCTTTCTTT | CASSYPLGTVRNTEAFF
TRBJ1-6 | NA | TRBV6-8 | NA | TGTGCCAGCCTGGGACGGGATAATTCACCCCTCCACTTT | CASLGRDNSPLHF
TRBJ1-1 | TRBD1 | TRBV19 | few | TGTGCCAGTAGAAGCAGGGGGCTGGGCACTGAAGCTTTCTTT | CASRSRGLGTEAFF
TRBJ2-7 | NA | TRBV11-3 | NA | TGTGCCAGCAGCTCCGGGGTTGGATACTACGAGCAGTACTTC | CASSSGVGYYEQYF
TRBJ2-5 | NA | TRBV11-3 | NA | TGTGCCAGCAGCCGGGGGGGACAGGGATTCCAAGAGACCCAGTACTTC | CASSRGGQGFQETQYF
TRBJ1-2 | NA | TRBV30 | NA | TGTGCCTGGAGTGACTGGGGCAGCTATGGCTACACCTTC | CAWSDWGSYGYTF
TRBJ1-2 | NA | TRBV11-3 | NA | TGTGCCAGCAGCGTCGGTGGAGCAGGACTTGGGATCGGCTACACCTTC | CASSVGGAGLGIGYTF
TRBJ1-2 | NA | TRBV28 | NA | TGTGCCAGCAGTTTGGAAAGAAACAGGGGCTACACCTTC | CASSLERNRGYTF
TRBJ2-1 | NA | TRBV6-8 | NA | TGTGCCAGCAGTTACGGCACCCGGATCCGGGGTGAGCAGTTCTTC | CASSYGTRIRGEQFF
TRBJ1-4 | NA | TRBV18 | NA | TGTGCCAGCTCACCACTGAGGGGGGCTGGGGAAAAACTGTTTTTT | CASSPLRGAGEKLFF